This T cell receptor (beta chain) appears in the sequencing data of a study of T cells in Graves' hyperthyroidism and ophthalmopathy. The study's findings and limits: From stable hyperthyroidism, ophthalmopathy was separated by a 13 V-J model.

The CDR3 length is 12 residues. Trimming pared 4 bases from V and 10 bases from J, leaving 12 bases between. Germline CDR1 is SGHVS and CDR2 is FQNEAQ. Disease lasting under 3 months, a NOSPECS grade of at least 4, and a Clinical Activity Score of at least 3 were features of the ophthalmopathy patients. TCR beta CDR3 region amplification was performed from RNA transcripts. HTBI primers were the set used in a first-round RT-PCR of the TCR CDR3. Via MiXCR, TCRdb re-called the multiplex PCR reads, giving one row per CDR3 protein. The sample has about 600,000 distinct CDR3 sequences, around 16% seen once; the top ten hold roughly 3.4%. In the case of this clonotype: Its antigen remains unidentified.

Sample: blood. This clonotype was sampled from a woman in her thirties or forties with Graves' ophthalmopathy. The gene calls are TRBV7-8 and TRBJ2-3; either TRBD1 or TRBD2 may fit D (5 bases each). The chain's CDR3 is CASSYGAAAQYF. In DNA form, the CDR3 reads TGTGCCAGCAGCTACGGGGCCGCGGCGCAGTATTTT.